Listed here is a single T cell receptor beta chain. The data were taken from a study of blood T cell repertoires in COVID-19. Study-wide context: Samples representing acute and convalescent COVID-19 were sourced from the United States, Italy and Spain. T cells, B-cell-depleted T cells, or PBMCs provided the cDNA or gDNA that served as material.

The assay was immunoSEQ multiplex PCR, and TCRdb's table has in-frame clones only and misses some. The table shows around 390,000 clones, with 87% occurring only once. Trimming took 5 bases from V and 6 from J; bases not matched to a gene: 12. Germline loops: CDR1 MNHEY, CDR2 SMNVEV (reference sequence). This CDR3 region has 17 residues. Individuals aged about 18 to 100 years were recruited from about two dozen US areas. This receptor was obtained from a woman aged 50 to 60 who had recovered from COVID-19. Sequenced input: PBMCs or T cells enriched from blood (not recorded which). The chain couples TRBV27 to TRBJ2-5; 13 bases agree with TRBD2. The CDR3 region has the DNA TGTGCCAGCAGTCCCGTAAGACGACTAGCGGGGGGTCAGACCCAGTACTTC. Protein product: CASSPVRRLAGGQTQYF.